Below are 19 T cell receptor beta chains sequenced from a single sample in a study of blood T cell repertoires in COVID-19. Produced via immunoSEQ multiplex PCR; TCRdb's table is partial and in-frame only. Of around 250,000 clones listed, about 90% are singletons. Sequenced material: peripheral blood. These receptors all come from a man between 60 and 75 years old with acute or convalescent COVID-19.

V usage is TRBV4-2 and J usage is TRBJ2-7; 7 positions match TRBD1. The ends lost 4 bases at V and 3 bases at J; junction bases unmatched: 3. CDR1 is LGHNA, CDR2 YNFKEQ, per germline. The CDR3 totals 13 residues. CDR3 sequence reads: CASSRTGSYEQYF. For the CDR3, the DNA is TGTGCCAGCAGCCGGACAGGCAGCTACGAGCAGTACTTC.

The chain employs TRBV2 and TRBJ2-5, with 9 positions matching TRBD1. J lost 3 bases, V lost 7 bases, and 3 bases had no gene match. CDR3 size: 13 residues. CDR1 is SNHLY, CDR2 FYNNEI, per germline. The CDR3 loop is CASNGDREETQYF. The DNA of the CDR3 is TGTGCCAGCAACGGGGACAGGGAAGAGACCCAGTACTTC.

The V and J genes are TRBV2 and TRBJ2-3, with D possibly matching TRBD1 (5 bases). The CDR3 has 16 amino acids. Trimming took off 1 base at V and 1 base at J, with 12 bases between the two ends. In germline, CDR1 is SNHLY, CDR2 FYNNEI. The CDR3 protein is CASSEGWAGRTDTQYF. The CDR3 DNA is TGTGCCAGCAGTGAAGGCTGGGCAGGGCGCACAGATACGCAGTATTTT.

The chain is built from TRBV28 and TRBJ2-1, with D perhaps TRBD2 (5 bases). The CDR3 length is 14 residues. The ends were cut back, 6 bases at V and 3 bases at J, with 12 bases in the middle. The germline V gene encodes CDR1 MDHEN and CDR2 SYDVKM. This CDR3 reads CASREAPIYNEQFF. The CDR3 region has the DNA TGTGCCAGCAGGGAGGCTCCCATCTACAATGAGCAGTTCTTC.

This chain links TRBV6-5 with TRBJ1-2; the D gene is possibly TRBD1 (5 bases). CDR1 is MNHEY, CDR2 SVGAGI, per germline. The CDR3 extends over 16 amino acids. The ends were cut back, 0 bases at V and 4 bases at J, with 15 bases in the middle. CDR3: CASSYSYQGAIYGYTF. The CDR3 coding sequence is TGTGCCAGCAGTTACTCATATCAGGGCGCAATCTATGGCTACACCTTC.

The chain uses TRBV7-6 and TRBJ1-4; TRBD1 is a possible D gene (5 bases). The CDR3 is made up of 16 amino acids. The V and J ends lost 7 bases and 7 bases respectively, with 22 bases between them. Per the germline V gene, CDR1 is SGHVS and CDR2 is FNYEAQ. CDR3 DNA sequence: TGTGCCAGCACCAGAGGGGCAGGCGGGGTCAGTGAAAAACTGTTTTTT. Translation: CASTRGAGGVSEKLFF.

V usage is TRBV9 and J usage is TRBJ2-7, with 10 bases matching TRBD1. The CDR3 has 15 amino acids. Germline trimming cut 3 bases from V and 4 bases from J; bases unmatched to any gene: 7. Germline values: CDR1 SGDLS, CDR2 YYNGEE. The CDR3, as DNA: TGTGCCAGCAGCGCCCAGACAGGGGGCAGGTACGAGCAGTACTTC. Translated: CASSAQTGGRYEQYF.

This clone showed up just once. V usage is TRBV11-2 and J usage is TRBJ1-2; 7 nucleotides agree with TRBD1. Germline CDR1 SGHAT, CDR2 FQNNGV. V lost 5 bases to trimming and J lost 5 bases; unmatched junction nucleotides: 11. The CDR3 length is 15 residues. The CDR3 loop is CASSARQGWGYGYTF. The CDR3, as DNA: TGTGCCAGCAGCGCCCGACAGGGTTGGGGATATGGCTACACCTTC.

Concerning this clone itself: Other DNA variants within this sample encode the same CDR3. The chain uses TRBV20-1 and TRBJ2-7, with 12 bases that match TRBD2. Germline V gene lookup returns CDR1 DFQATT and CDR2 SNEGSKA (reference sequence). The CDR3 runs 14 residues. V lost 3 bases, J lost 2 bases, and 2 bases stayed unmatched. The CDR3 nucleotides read TGCAGTGCTAGTCGACTAGCGGGAGCCTACGAGCAGTACTTC. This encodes CSASRLAGAYEQYF.

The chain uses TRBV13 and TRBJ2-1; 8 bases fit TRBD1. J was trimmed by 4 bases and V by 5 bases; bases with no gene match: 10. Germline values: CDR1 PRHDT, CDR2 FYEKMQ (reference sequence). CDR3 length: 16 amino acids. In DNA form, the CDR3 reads TGTGCCAGCAGCAAAGGGGACAGGTTCAAGTACAATGAGCAGTTCTTC. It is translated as CASSKGDRFKYNEQFF.

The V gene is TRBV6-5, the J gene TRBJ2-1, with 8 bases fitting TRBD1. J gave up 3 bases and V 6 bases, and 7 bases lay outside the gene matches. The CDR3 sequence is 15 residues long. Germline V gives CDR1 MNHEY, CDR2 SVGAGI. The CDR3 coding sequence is TGTGCCAGCAGAAAGGACAGGGACCTCTACAATGAGCAGTTCTTC. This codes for CASRKDRDLYNEQFF.

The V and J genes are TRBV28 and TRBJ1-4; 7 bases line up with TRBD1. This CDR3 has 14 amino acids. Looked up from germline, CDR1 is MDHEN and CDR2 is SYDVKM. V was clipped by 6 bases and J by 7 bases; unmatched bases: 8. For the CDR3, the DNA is TGTGCCAGCAGGCTCACAGGGGCCTTTGAAAAACTGTTTTTT. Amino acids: CASRLTGAFEKLFF.

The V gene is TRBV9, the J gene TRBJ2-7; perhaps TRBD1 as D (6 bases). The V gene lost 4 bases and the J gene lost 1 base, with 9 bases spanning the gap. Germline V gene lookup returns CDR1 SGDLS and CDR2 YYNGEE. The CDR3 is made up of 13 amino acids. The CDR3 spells CASSRDTSYEQYF. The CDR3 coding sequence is TGTGCCAGCAGCCGGGACACGTCCTACGAGCAGTACTTC.

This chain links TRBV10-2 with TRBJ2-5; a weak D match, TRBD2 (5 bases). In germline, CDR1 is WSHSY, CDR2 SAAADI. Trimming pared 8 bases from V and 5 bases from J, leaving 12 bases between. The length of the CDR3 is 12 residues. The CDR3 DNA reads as TGCGCCAGCGCCGTGAGAGGGGAGACCCAGTACTTC. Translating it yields CASAVRGETQYF.

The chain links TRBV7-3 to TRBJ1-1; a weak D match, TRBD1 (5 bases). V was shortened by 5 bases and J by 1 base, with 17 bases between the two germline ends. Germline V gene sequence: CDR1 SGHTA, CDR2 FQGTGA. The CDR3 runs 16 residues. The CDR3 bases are TGTGCCAGCAGCCCCAATCCCGGGAGGGGGAACACTGAAGCTTTCTTT. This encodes CASSPNPGRGNTEAFF.

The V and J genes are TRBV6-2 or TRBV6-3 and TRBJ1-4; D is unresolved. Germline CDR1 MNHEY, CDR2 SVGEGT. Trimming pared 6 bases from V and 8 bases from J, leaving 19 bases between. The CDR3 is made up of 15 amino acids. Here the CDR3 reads CASSQMGAAREKLFF. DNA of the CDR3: TGTGCCAGCAGCCAAATGGGAGCGGCCCGCGAAAAACTGTTTTTT.

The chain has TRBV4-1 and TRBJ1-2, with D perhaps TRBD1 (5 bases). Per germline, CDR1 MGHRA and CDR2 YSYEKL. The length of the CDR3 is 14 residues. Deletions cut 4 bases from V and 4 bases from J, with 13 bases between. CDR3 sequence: CASSPLLRGYGYTF. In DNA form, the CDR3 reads TGCGCCAGCAGCCCCCTCCTAAGGGGCTATGGCTACACCTTC.

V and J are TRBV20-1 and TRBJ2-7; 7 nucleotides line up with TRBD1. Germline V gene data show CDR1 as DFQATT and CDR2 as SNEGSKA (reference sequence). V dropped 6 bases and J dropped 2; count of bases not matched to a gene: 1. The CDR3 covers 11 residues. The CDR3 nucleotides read TGCAGTGCCGGGACAGCCTACGAGCAGTACTTC. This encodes CSAGTAYEQYF.

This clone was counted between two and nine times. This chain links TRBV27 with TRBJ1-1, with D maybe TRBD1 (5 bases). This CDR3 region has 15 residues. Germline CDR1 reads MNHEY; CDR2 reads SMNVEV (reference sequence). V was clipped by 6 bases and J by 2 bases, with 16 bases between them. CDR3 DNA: TGTGCCAGCAGCCCCAGGGTCAGTTCCAACACTGAAGCTTTCTTT. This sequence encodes CASSPRVSSNTEAFF.